This T cell receptor beta chain was profiled in a study of cytomegalovirus exposure and HLA in healthy donors. Use of 60 Vbeta and 13 Jbeta primers characterized the PCR. Authors' data handling: Around 10 million of the approximately 80 million unique TCR beta chains counted in a later analysis were shared. This table comes from immunoSEQ multiplex PCR, and its TCRdb copy is limited to in-frame clones, with some not included. V, J and clone size reflect that table, while D and trimming were determined from the DNA. The table has around 76,000 clones, about four fifths seen once. About this clone itself: Its target is not known.

Whole-study results and caveats: A later analysis associated 16,951 TCR beta sequences with HLA alleles at a 0.05 false discovery rate.

CDR1 and CDR2 from the germline V gene are MNHNS and SASEGT. The CDR3 spans 14 residues. V lost 4 bases to trimming and J lost 1 base; unmatched junction nucleotides: 3. Source material: PBMCs. The chain recombines TRBV6-1 with TRBJ2-5; 7 nucleotides agree with TRBD1. The TCR was taken from a woman aged 40 to 50 in good health and CMV-seropositive. The CDR3 spells CASSVGTVQETQYF. CDR3 nucleotides: TGTGCCAGCAGTGTCGGGACAGTCCAAGAGACCCAGTACTTC.